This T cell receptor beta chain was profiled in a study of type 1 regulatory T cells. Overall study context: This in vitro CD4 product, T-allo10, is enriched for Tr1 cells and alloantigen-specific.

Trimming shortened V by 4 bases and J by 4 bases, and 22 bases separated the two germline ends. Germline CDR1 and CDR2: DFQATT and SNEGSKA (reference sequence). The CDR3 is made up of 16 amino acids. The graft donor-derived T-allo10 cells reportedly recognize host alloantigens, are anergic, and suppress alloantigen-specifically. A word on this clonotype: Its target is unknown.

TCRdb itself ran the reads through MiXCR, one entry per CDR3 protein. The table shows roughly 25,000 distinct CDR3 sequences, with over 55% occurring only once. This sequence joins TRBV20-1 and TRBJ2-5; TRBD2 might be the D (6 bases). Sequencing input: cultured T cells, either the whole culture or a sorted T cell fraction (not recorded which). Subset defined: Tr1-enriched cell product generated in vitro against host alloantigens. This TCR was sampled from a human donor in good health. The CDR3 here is CSAKAVPRGEVETQYF. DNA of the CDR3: TGCAGTGCTAAAGCAGTGCCGCGCGGGGAAGTAGAGACCCAGTACTTC.